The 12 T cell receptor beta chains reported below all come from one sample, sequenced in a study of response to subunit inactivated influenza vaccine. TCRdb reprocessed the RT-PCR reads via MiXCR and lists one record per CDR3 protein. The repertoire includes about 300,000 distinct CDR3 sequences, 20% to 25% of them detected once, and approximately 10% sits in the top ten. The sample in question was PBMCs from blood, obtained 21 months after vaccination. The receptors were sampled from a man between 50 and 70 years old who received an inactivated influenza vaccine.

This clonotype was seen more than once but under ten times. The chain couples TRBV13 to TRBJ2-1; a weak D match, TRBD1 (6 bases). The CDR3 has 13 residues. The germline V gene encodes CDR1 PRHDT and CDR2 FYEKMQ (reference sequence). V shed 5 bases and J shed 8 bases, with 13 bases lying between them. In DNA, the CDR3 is TGTGCCAGCAGCATACAGGGTTTGGATGAGCAGTTCTTC. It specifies CASSIQGLDEQFF. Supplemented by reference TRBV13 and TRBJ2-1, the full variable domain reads AAGVIQSPRHLIKEKRETATLKCYPIPRHDTVYWYQQGPGQDPQFLISFYEKMQSDKGSIPDRFSAQQFSDYHSELNMSSLELGDSALYFCASSIQGLDEQFFGPGTRLTVL.

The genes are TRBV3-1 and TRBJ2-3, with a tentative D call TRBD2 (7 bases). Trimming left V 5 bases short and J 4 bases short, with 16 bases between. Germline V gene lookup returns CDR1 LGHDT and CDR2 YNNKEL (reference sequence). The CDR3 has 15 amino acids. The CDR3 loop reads CASSWGGGASDTQYF. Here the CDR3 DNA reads TGTGCCAGCAGCTGGGGAGGGGGTGCGTCAGATACGCAGTATTTT.

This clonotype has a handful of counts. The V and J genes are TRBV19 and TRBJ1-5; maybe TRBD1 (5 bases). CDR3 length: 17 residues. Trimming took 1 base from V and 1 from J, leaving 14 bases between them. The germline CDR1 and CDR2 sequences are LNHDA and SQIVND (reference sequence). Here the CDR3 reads CASSIGRGTSSNQPQHF. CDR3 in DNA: TGTGCCAGTAGTATAGGGCGGGGGACTTCGAGCAATCAGCCCCAGCATTTT. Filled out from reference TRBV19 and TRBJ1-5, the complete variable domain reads DGGITQSPKYLFRKEGQNVTLSCEQNLNHDAMYWYRQDPGQGLRLIYYSQIVNDFQKGDIAEGYSVSREKKESFPLTVTSAQKNPTAFYLCASSIGRGTSSNQPQHFGDGTRLSIL.

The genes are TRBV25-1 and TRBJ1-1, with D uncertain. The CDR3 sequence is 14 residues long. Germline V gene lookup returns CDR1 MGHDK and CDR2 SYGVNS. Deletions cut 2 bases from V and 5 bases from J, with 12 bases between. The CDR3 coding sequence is TGTGCCAGCAGTGAAGTGGGAAGTGGGACTGAAGCTTTCTTT. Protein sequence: CASSEVGSGTEAFF.

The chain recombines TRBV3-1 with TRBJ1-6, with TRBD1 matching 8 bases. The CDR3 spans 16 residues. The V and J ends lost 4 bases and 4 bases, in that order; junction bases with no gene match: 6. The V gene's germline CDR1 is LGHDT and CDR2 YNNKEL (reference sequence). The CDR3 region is CASSRRRDRYNSPLHF. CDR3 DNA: TGTGCCAGCAGCCGACGCCGGGACAGGTATAATTCACCCCTCCACTTT.

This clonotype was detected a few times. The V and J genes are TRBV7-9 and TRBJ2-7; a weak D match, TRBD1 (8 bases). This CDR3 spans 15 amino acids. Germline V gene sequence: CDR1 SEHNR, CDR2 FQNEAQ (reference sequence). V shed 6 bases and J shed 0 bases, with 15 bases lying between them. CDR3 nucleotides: TGTGCCAGCAGACCTACAGGGGGGGCCTCCTACGAGCAGTACTTC. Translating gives CASRPTGGASYEQYF.

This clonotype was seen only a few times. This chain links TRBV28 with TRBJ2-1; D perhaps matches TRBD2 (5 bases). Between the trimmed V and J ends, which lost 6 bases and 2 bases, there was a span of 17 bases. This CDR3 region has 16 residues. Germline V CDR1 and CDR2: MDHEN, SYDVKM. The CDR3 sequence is CASRLPSTIPYNEQFF. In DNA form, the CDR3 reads TGTGCCAGCAGGCTACCGTCGACTATTCCCTACAATGAGCAGTTCTTC.

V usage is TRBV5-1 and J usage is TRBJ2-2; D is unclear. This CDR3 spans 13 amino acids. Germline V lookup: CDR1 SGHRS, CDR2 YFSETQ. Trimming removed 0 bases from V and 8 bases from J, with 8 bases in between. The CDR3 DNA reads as TGCGCCAGCAGCTTGGATGGCGAGGGGGAGCTGTTTTTT. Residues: CASSLDGEGELFF.

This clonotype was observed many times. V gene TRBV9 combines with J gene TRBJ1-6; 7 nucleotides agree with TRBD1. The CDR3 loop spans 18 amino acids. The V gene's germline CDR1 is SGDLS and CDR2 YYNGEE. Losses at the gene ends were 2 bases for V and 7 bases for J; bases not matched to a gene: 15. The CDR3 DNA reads TGTGCCAGCAGCGTTGGGATGAAATGGGACAGCAGAAATTCACCCCTCCACTTT. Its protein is CASSVGMKWDSRNSPLHF.

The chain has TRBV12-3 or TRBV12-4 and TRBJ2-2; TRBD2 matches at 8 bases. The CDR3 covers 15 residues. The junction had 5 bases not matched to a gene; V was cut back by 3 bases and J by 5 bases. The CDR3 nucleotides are TGTGCCAGCAGTTTGGTTGCTAGCGGGACCGGGGAGCTGTTTTTT. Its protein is CASSLVASGTGELFF.

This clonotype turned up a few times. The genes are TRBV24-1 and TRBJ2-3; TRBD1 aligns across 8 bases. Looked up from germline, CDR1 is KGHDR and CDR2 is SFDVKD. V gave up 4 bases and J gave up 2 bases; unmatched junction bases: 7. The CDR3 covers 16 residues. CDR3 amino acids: CATSDKRDRNTDTQYF. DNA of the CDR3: TGTGCCACCAGTGACAAACGGGACAGGAACACAGATACGCAGTATTTT.

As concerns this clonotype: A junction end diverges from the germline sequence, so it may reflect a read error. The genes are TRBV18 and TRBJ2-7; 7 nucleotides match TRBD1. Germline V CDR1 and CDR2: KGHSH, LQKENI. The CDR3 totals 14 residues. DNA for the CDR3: TGTGCCAGCTCACCACCTGGAGGCAGGGGGAAAGGGAACTTC. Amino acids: CASSPPGGRGKGNF.